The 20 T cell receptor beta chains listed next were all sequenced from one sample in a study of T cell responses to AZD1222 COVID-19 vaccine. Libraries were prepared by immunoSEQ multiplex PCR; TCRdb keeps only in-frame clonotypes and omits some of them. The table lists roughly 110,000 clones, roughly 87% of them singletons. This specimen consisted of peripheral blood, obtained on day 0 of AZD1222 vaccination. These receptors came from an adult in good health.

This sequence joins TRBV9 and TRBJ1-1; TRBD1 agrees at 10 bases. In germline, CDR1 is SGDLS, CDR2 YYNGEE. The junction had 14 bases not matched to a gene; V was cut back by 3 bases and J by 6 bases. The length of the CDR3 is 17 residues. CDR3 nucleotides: TGTGCCAGCAGCGACCGGGACAGGGGTATAGAGAAATCTGAAGCTTTCTTT. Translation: CASSDRDRGIEKSEAFF.

DNA of the CDR3: TGTGCCACGGGGGTTTCTGGAAACACCATATATTTT. Its protein is CATGVSGNTIYF. The rearrangement links TRBV12-3 or TRBV12-4 to TRBJ1-3; TRBD1 might be the D (5 bases). The CDR3 extends over 12 amino acids. Trimming shortened V by 10 bases and J by 1 base, and 8 bases separated the two germline ends.

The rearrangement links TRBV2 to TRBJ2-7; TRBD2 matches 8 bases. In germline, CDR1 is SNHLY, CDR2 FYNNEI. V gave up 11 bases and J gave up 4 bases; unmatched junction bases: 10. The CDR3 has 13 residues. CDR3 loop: CAGHPGLGYEQYF. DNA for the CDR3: TGTGCCGGCCACCCGGGACTAGGGTACGAGCAGTACTTC. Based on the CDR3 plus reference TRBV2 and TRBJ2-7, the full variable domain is EPEVTQTPSHQVTQMGQEVILRCVPISNHLYFYWYRQILGQKVEFLVSFYNNEISEKSEIFDDQFSVERPDGSNFTLKIRSTKLEDSAMYFCAGHPGLGYEQYFGPGTRLTVT.

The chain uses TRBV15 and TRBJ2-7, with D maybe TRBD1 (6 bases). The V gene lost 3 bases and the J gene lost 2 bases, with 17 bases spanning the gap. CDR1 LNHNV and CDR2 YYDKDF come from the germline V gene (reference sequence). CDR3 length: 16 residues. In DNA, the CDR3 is TGTGCCACCAGCAGGGATGGGGACAAGGGTACCTACGAGCAGTACTTC. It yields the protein CATSRDGDKGTYEQYF.

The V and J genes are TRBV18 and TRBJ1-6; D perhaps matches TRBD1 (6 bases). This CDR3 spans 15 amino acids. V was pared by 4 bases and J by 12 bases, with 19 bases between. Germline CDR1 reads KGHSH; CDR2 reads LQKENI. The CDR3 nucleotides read TGTGCCAGCTCACTCCTCGATCGGGGGGCGAGACCCCTCCACTTT. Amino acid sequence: CASSLLDRGARPLHF.

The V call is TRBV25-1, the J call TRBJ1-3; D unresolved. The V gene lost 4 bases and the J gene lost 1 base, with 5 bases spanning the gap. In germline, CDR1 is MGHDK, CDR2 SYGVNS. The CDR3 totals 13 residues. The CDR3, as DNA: TGTGCCAGCAGTGGGAGTTCTGGAAACACCATATATTTT. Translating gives CASSGSSGNTIYF.

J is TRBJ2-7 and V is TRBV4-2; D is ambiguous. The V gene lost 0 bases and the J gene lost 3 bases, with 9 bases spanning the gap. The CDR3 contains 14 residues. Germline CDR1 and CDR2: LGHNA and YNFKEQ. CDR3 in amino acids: CASSQEEHDYEQYF. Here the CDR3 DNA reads TGTGCCAGCAGCCAAGAGGAACACGACTACGAGCAGTACTTC.

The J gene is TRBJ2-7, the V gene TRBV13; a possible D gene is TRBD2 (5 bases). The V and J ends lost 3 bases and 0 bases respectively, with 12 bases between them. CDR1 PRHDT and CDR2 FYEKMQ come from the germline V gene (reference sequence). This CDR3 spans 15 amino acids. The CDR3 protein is CASSFVPRGSYEQYF. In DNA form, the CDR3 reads TGTGCCAGCAGCTTTGTCCCACGGGGCTCCTACGAGCAGTACTTC.

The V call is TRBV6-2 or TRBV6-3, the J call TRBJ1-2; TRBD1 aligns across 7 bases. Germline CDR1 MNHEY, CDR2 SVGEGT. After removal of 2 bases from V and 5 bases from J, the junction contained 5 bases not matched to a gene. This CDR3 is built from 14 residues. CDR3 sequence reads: CASSYGDSPYGYTF. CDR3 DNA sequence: TGTGCCAGCAGTTACGGGGACAGCCCATATGGCTACACCTTC.

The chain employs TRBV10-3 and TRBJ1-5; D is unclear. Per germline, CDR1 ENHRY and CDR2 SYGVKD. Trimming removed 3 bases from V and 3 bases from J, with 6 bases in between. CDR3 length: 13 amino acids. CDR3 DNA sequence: TGTGCCATCAGTGACGGAAACAATCAGCCCCAGCATTTT. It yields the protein CAISDGNNQPQHF.

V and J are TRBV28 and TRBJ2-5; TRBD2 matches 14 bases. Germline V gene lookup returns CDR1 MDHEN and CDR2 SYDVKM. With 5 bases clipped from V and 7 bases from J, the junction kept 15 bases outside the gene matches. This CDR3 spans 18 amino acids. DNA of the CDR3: TGTGCCAGCAGTCCTGGGACTAGCGGGAGCCACGCTTTTGTGACCCAGTACTTC. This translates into CASSPGTSGSHAFVTQYF.

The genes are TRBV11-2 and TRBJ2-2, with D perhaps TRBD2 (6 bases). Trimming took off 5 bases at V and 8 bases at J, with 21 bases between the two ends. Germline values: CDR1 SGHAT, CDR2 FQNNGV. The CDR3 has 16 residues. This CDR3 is CASSLRGAGLGGELFF. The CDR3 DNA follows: TGTGCCAGCAGCCTAAGGGGAGCGGGTCTCGGTGGGGAGCTGTTTTTT.

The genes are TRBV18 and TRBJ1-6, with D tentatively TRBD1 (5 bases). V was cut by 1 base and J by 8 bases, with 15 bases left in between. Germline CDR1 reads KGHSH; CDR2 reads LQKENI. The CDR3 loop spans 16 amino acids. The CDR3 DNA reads TGTGCCAGCTCACCACTCCCGGGGCGGAGAGATTCACCCCTCCACTTT. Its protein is CASSPLPGRRDSPLHF.

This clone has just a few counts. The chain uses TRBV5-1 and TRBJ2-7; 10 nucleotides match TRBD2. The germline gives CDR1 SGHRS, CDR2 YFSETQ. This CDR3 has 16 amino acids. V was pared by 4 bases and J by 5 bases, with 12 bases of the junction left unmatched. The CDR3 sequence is CASSELERGGGDEQYF. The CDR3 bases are TGCGCCAGCAGCGAACTTGAGCGGGGGGGAGGCGACGAGCAGTACTTC.

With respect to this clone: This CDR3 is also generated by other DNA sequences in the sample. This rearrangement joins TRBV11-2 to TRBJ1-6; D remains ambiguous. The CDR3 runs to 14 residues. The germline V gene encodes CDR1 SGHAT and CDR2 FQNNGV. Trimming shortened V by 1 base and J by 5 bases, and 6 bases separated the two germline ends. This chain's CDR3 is CASSLGLDNSPLHF. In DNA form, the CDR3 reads TGTGCCAGCAGCTTAGGTCTGGATAATTCACCCCTCCACTTT.

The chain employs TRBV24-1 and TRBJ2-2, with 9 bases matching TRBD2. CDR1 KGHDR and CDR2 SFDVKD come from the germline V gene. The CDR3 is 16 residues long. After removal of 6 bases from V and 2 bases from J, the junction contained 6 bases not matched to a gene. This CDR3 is CATSSQREVNTGELFF. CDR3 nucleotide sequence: TGTGCCACCAGTTCCCAGCGGGAGGTCAACACCGGGGAGCTGTTTTTT.

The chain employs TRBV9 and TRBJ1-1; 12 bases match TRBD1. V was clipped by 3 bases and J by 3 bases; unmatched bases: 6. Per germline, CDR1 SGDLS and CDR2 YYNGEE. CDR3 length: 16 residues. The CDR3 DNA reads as TGTGCCAGCAGCGAGGGACAGGGGGCAAGGTACACTGAAGCTTTCTTT. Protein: CASSEGQGARYTEAFF.

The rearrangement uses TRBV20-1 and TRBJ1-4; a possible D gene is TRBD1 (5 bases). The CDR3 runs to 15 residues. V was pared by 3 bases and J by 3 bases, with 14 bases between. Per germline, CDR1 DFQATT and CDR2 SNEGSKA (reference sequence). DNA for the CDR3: TGCAGTGCTAGTTCCCCGACAGATCCTAATGAAAAACTGTTTTTT. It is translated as CSASSPTDPNEKLFF.

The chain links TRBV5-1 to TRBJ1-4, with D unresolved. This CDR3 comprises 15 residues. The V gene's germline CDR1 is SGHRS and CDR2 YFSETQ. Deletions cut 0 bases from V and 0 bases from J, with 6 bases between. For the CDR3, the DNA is TGCGCCAGCAGCTTGGATGGTTCAACTAATGAAAAACTGTTTTTT. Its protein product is CASSLDGSTNEKLFF.

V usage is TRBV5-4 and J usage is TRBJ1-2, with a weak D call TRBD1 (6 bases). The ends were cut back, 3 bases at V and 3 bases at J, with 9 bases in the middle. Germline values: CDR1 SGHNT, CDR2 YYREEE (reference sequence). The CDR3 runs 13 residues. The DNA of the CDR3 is TGTGCCAGCAGCTCGGACAGTTACTATGGCTACACCTTC. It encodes CASSSDSYYGYTF.